Each of the 4 T cell receptor beta chains below was sequenced from the same sample in a study of blood T cell repertoires in COVID-19. Assay: immunoSEQ multiplex PCR; the TCRdb copy retains only in-frame clones and omits some. The data show fewer than 70,000 clones, around nine tenths seen once. The sample consisted of peripheral blood. Receptors were obtained from a human donor in a cohort sampled during active COVID-19.

The chain has TRBV7-3 and TRBJ1-6, with D uncertain. The length of the CDR3 is 14 residues. Trimming cost V 1 base and J 7 bases, with 8 bases left between them. Germline assignment: CDR1 SGHTA and CDR2 FQGTGA. CDR3 protein: CASSLNSLNSPLHF. As DNA, the CDR3 is TGTGCCAGCAGCTTAAACAGTCTAAATTCACCCCTCCACTTT.

V and J are TRBV13 and TRBJ1-2; D possibly corresponds to TRBD1 (5 bases). CDR1 and CDR2 (germline): PRHDT, FYEKMQ (reference sequence). This CDR3 is 20 amino acids long. The ends were cut back, 3 bases at V and 0 bases at J, with 26 bases in the middle. The CDR3 DNA sequence: TGTGCCAGCAGCTTCCCCCGAATATCACAGGTTCGGGCGGCTAACTATGGCTACACCTTC. This translates into CASSFPRISQVRAANYGYTF.

This clone was picked up one time. This chain joins TRBV19 and TRBJ1-6; D gene unclear. The V gene lost 9 bases and the J gene lost 1 base, with 16 bases spanning the gap. This CDR3 comprises 16 residues. The germline CDR1 and CDR2 sequences are LNHDA and SQIVND (reference sequence). CDR3 in amino acids: CASTPLPGSYNSPLHF. Here the CDR3 DNA reads TGTGCCAGCACTCCCCTCCCAGGATCCTATAATTCACCCCTCCACTTT.

This clone was recorded only once. This chain joins TRBV27 and TRBJ1-2; possible D gene TRBD1, 5 bases. Germline V gives CDR1 MNHEY, CDR2 SMNVEV (reference sequence). The CDR3 totals 13 residues. V lost 3 bases, J lost 3 bases, and 8 bases lay in between. The CDR3 reads CASSFSGYYGYTF. DNA of the CDR3: TGTGCCAGCAGTTTTTCAGGGTACTATGGCTACACCTTC.